The 31 T cell receptor beta chains below all came from one sample that was sequenced in a study of T cells in tumors after PD-1 blockade. TCRdb's copy holds only in-frame clones and misses some; the assay was immunoSEQ multiplex PCR. The sample consists of around 49,000 clones, 81% of them appearing once. Sequences were derived from PBMCs, sampled before anti-PD-1 treatment. The receptors originated from a human donor with basal cell carcinoma.

The CDR3 DNA reads TGTGCCAGCAGTTACCCCACAGTCTACGAGCAGTACTTC. Protein product: CASSYPTVYEQYF. The rearrangement links TRBV6-6 to TRBJ2-7; D unclear. The CDR3 runs 13 residues. V shed 2 bases and J shed 3 bases, with 8 bases lying between them. Germline V lookup: CDR1 MNHNY, CDR2 SVGAGI (reference sequence).

This chain uses TRBV19 with TRBJ1-4; 9 positions agree with TRBD1. The CDR3 is 13 residues long. Germline values: CDR1 LNHDA, CDR2 SQIVND (reference sequence). The junction had 4 bases not matched to a gene; V was cut back by 9 bases and J by 5 bases. CDR3 in DNA: TGTGCCAGCCGGGACAGGGTAAATGAAAAACTGTTTTTT. It codes for CASRDRVNEKLFF.

As regards this clone: The sample contains more than one DNA sequence encoding this CDR3. The rearrangement uses TRBV6-5 and TRBJ1-2, with 7 nucleotides matching TRBD1. From germline, CDR1 is MNHEY and CDR2 SVGAGI. V lost 0 bases, J lost 4 bases, and 8 bases stayed unmatched. The length of the CDR3 is 16 residues. CDR3 sequence reads: CASSYSRTGGGYGYTF. The CDR3 nucleotides read TGTGCCAGCAGTTACTCTCGGACAGGAGGTGGCTATGGCTACACCTTC.

Concerning this clone itself: Distinct nucleotide sequences in the sample also encode this CDR3. The chain joins TRBV7-2 to TRBJ2-7, with D possibly being TRBD1 or TRBD2 (5 bases each). V gave up 1 base and J gave up 2 bases, with 9 bases separating them. Germline-derived CDR1 and CDR2 are SGHTA and FQGNSA. The CDR3 is made up of 14 amino acids. The CDR3 region has the DNA TGTGCCAGCAGCTTAGGGGGGTCAGCCTACGAGCAGTACTTC. Its protein product is CASSLGGSAYEQYF.

This clone was counted once. The chain's CDR3 is CASSTLTVTRDSTDTQYF. The CDR3, as DNA: TGTGCCAGCAGTACCCTCACTGTAACCCGCGATAGCACAGATACGCAGTATTTT. The chain uses TRBV28 and TRBJ2-3; no firm D call. V was clipped by 5 bases and J by 0 bases, with 21 bases between them. This CDR3 has 18 residues. CDR1 is MDHEN, CDR2 SYDVKM, per germline.

J is TRBJ2-1 and V is TRBV2, with D perhaps TRBD2 (5 bases). Germline V CDR1 and CDR2: SNHLY, FYNNEI. The CDR3 runs to 13 residues. The V end lost 8 bases, the J end lost 0 bases, and 8 bases lay between the germline ends. CDR3 sequence reads: CASEEASYNEQFF. The CDR3 region has the DNA TGTGCCAGCGAGGAGGCCTCCTACAATGAGCAGTTCTTC. The variable domain in full, with the rest retrieved from reference TRBV2 and TRBJ2-1, is EPEVTQTPSHQVTQMGQEVILRCVPISNHLYFYWYRQILGQKVEFLVSFYNNEISEKSEIFDDQFSVERPDGSNFTLKIRSTKLEDSAMYFCASEEASYNEQFFGPGTRLTVL.

This clone came up a few times. The chain joins TRBV5-6 to TRBJ1-4; the match to TRBD1 covers 7 bases. This CDR3 has 15 amino acids. V lost 4 bases and J lost 3; bases outside the gene matches: 6. Germline V gene data show CDR1 as SGHDT and CDR2 as YYEEEE. The CDR3, as DNA: TGTGCCAGCAGCCCCGGACAGGCAGCTAATGAAAAACTGTTTTTT. Protein product: CASSPGQAANEKLFF.

The rearrangement joins TRBV5-1 to TRBJ2-5, with 11 nucleotides matching TRBD2. The CDR3 runs to 17 residues. Germline V gene sequence: CDR1 SGHRS, CDR2 YFSETQ. V trimming: 0 bases; J trimming: 7 bases; junction bases outside the gene matches: 11. For the CDR3, the DNA is TGCGCCAGCAGCTTGGGGGGGACTAGCGGCCTCCGAAGGACCCAGTACTTC. Translated, it gives CASSLGGTSGLRRTQYF.

The V gene is TRBV28, the J gene TRBJ2-3, with 11 bases fitting TRBD1. Germline assignment: CDR1 MDHEN and CDR2 SYDVKM. The CDR3 runs to 14 residues. With V trimmed by 4 bases and J by 7 bases, 4 bases remained unmatched. CDR3 loop: CASSSGQGAYTQYF. Written as DNA, the CDR3 is TGTGCCAGCAGTTCCGGACAGGGGGCATATACGCAGTATTTT. Filled out from reference TRBV28 and TRBJ2-3, the complete variable domain reads DVKVTQSSRYLVKRTGEKVFLECVQDMDHENMFWYRQDPGLGLRLIYFSYDVKMKEKGDIPEGYSVSREKKERFSLILESASTNQTSMYLCASSSGQGAYTQYFGPGTRLTVL.

The chain combines TRBV25-1 with TRBJ2-3, with D unclear. V gave up 6 bases and J gave up 3 bases, with 10 bases separating them. CDR3 length: 13 amino acids. Germline lookup yields CDR1 MGHDK and CDR2 SYGVNS. DNA for the CDR3: TGTGCCAGCAGCACTTCTAGGACAGATACGCAGTATTTT. This translates into CASSTSRTDTQYF.

The chain carries TRBV2 and TRBJ2-3; D unclear. The CDR3 length is 16 residues. Trimming cost V 4 bases and J 0 bases, with 14 bases left between them. Germline loops: CDR1 SNHLY, CDR2 FYNNEI. The CDR3 sequence is CASSGLAVSSTDTQYF. The DNA of the CDR3 is TGTGCCAGCAGTGGTTTGGCGGTTAGTAGCACAGATACGCAGTATTTT. The whole variable domain, remainder taken from reference TRBV2 and TRBJ2-3, is EPEVTQTPSHQVTQMGQEVILRCVPISNHLYFYWYRQILGQKVEFLVSFYNNEISEKSEIFDDQFSVERPDGSNFTLKIRSTKLEDSAMYFCASSGLAVSSTDTQYFGPGTRLTVL.

This rearrangement joins TRBV7-8 to TRBJ2-3; TRBD1 aligns across 9 bases. The CDR3 has 18 amino acids. Per the germline V gene, CDR1 is SGHVS and CDR2 is FQNEAQ. The V segment lost 0 bases and the J segment 3 bases; nucleotides outside the gene matches: 10. CDR3 protein: CASSLAGTGIRLTDTQYF. In DNA, the CDR3 is TGTGCCAGCAGCTTAGCCGGGACAGGGATTAGGTTGACAGATACGCAGTATTTT.

V usage is TRBV6-1 and J usage is TRBJ2-3, with 10 nucleotides matching TRBD2. CDR3 size: 20 residues. Germline V lookup: CDR1 MNHNS, CDR2 SASEGT. Unmatched junction bases numbered 14, after V lost 1 base and J lost 1 base. CDR3: CASSEEALAGDWGGTDTQYF. CDR3 bases: TGTGCCAGCAGTGAAGAAGCCCTAGCGGGGGATTGGGGAGGCACAGATACGCAGTATTTT.

The chain employs TRBV19 and TRBJ1-2; D not resolved. The CDR3 is 14 residues long. The germline V gene encodes CDR1 LNHDA and CDR2 SQIVND (reference sequence). Trimming removed 0 bases from V and 8 bases from J, with 13 bases in between. CDR3 coding DNA: TGTGCCAGTAGTATAGATAGGACGTCTCTAGGCTACACCTTC. This sequence encodes CASSIDRTSLGYTF.

This clone has just one count. The J gene is TRBJ2-1, the V gene TRBV11-3; 8 bases are shared with TRBD1. Per the germline V gene, CDR1 is SGHNT and CDR2 is YENEEA. The ends lost 4 bases at V and 9 bases at J; junction bases unmatched: 5. The CDR3 has 13 amino acids. The CDR3 region has the DNA TGTGCCAGCAGCTCTGGGACAGGCCTTGAGCAGTTCTTC. It translates to CASSSGTGLEQFF.

The chain is built from TRBV28 and TRBJ2-1; 11 bases are shared with TRBD1. Germline CDR1 MDHEN, CDR2 SYDVKM. CDR3 length equals 15 residues. V was clipped by 3 bases and J by 7 bases; unmatched bases: 5. The CDR3 DNA reads TGTGCCAGCAGTTTCCGGGACAGGGGGAGAAATGAGCAGTTCTTC. This encodes CASSFRDRGRNEQFF.

V gene TRBV4-2 combines with J gene TRBJ1-3, with 9 bases that match TRBD1. Germline V gives CDR1 LGHNA, CDR2 YNFKEQ. V gave up 1 base and J gave up 4 bases; unmatched junction bases: 8. The CDR3 runs 17 residues. The DNA of the CDR3 is TGTGCCAGCAGCCAAGGTCAAACAGGGGGCGCAGGAAACACCATATATTTT. Its protein product is CASSQGQTGGAGNTIYF.

This CDR3 reads CASSPMTGRSTDTQYF. The DNA of the CDR3 is TGTGCCAGCAGCCCCATGACAGGTCGAAGCACAGATACGCAGTATTTT. The chain employs TRBV14 and TRBJ2-3, with D perhaps matching TRBD1 (6 bases). CDR3 length equals 16 residues. Trimming left V 4 bases short and J 0 bases short, with 14 bases between. CDR1 SGHDN and CDR2 FVKESK come from the germline V gene. Full variable domain (remainder filled in from reference TRBV14 and TRBJ2-3): EAGVTQFPSHSVIEKGQTVTLRCDPISGHDNLYWYRRVMGKEIKFLLHFVKESKQDESGMPNNRFLAERTGGTYSTLKVQPAELEDSGVYFCASSPMTGRSTDTQYFGPGTRLTVL.

The chain is built from TRBV3-1 (or the pseudogene TRBV3-2) and TRBJ2-2; 8 bases are a match to TRBD1. Germline V gene lookup returns CDR1 LGHDT and CDR2 YNNKEL (reference sequence). With V trimmed by 1 base and J by 7 bases, 8 bases remained unmatched. This CDR3 comprises 16 residues. Here the CDR3 DNA reads TGTGCCAGCAGCCAAGCTTCGGACAGGGTCAGCGGGGAGCTGTTTTTT. This gives the protein CASSQASDRVSGELFF.

V usage is TRBV30 and J usage is TRBJ2-3; TRBD2 might be the D (6 bases). This CDR3 has 15 residues. Trimming stripped 0 bases from V and 4 bases from J, with 14 bases between. Per germline, CDR1 GTSNPN and CDR2 SVGIG (reference sequence). The CDR3 region has the DNA TGTGCCTGGAGTGTACCGCGGGGCGGAGCAGATACGCAGTATTTT. Translated, it gives CAWSVPRGGADTQYF.

The CDR3 is CAWSRGSYEQYF. The CDR3 DNA reads TGTGCCTGGAGCCGGGGGAGTTACGAGCAGTACTTC. This rearrangement joins TRBV30 to TRBJ2-7, with a tentative D call TRBD2 (6 bases). CDR1 and CDR2 from the germline V gene are GTSNPN and SVGIG (reference sequence). V was cut by 3 bases and J by 4 bases, with 10 bases left in between. This CDR3 region has 12 residues.

The chain carries TRBV6-5 and TRBJ2-7; 11 bases are shared with TRBD1. Germline loops: CDR1 MNHEY, CDR2 SVGAGI. The CDR3 sequence is 15 residues long. V was clipped by 0 bases and J by 2 bases; unmatched bases: 0. Written as DNA, the CDR3 is TGTGCCAGCAGTTACTCGGGACAGGGGGCCTACGAGCAGTACTTC. Translation: CASSYSGQGAYEQYF.

This sequence joins TRBV2 and TRBJ2-5; D might be TRBD2 (6 bases). V was clipped by 5 bases and J by 4 bases, with 17 bases between them. The germline V gene has CDR1 SNHLY and CDR2 FYNNEI. The CDR3 loop spans 15 amino acids. DNA of the CDR3: TGTGCCAGCAGTCCCGGGACTCTCGGGGGAGAGACCCAGTACTTC. Translated, it gives CASSPGTLGGETQYF.

This rearrangement joins TRBV7-2 to TRBJ1-5, with D possibly matching TRBD1 (6 bases). Trimming shortened V by 1 base and J by 9 bases, and 10 bases separated the two germline ends. The CDR3 runs to 13 residues. CDR1 and CDR2 (germline): SGHTA, FQGNSA. CDR3 nucleotide sequence: TGTGCCAGCAGCTTAGATGGGGGGCGGCCCCAGCATTTT. Its translation: CASSLDGGRPQHF.

A few counts support this clone. The rearrangement uses TRBV5-1 and TRBJ2-1; D might be TRBD1 (6 bases). Germline V CDR1 and CDR2: SGHRS, YFSETQ. Trimming shortened V by 4 bases and J by 9 bases, and 14 bases separated the two germline ends. CDR3 length equals 13 residues. Written as DNA, the CDR3 is TGCGCCAGCAGCGCCGCTAGCAGGGGTGAGCAGTTCTTC. Its translation is CASSAASRGEQFF.

V and J are TRBV2 and TRBJ1-2; D call uncertain. There are 11 residues in the CDR3. Germline V gene sequence: CDR1 SNHLY, CDR2 FYNNEI. Between the trimmed V and J ends, which lost 3 bases and 2 bases, there was a span of 1 base. CDR3 DNA sequence: TGTGCCAGCAGTGACAACTATGGCTACACCTTC. Translated, it gives CASSDNYGYTF.

The gene calls are TRBV2 and TRBJ1-3; D might be TRBD1 (5 bases). The CDR3 runs to 14 residues. Trimming shortened V by 6 bases and J by 4 bases, and 13 bases separated the two germline ends. Germline CDR1 reads SNHLY; CDR2 reads FYNNEI. This CDR3 reads CASSQGSYGNTIYF. The CDR3 region has the DNA TGTGCCAGCAGCCAGGGTTCCTACGGAAACACCATATATTTT.

The CDR3 region has the DNA TGTGCCAGCGGGGGGTGGGGATATCAGCCCCAGCATTTT. This translates into CASGGWGYQPQHF. The genes are TRBV6-5 and TRBJ1-5, with D possibly being TRBD1 (5 bases). The CDR3 is 13 amino acids. V shed 8 bases and J shed 5 bases, with 13 bases lying between them. Germline lookup yields CDR1 MNHEY and CDR2 SVGAGI.

This chain links TRBV13 with TRBJ2-2; no clear D gene. The CDR3 runs 12 residues. The V end was cut by 5 bases, the J end by 8 bases, with 9 bases between. In germline, CDR1 is PRHDT, CDR2 FYEKMQ (reference sequence). CDR3 nucleotides: TGTGCCAGCAGCCTTGTACGAGGGGAGCTGTTTTTT. This encodes CASSLVRGELFF.

The rearrangement links TRBV5-6 to TRBJ1-4; the D is unclear. Trimming cost V 2 bases and J 2 bases, with 10 bases left between them. Germline CDR1 and CDR2: SGHDT and YYEEEE. The CDR3 has 15 residues. The CDR3 sequence is CASSLRAATNEKLFF. In DNA form, the CDR3 reads TGTGCCAGCAGCTTAAGGGCTGCCACTAATGAAAAACTGTTTTTT.

The V and J genes are TRBV28 and TRBJ1-4, with a weak D call TRBD1 (5 bases). Germline V gene sequence: CDR1 MDHEN, CDR2 SYDVKM. This CDR3 is 15 amino acids long. V lost 6 bases and J 5 bases, leaving 16 bases between the germline ends. Here the CDR3 DNA reads TGTGCCAGCAGCTTACTCGGGACGGGGAATGAAAAACTGTTTTTT. Translation gives CASSLLGTGNEKLFF.